The 12 T cell receptor beta chains presented below share a single source sample, sequenced in a study of blood T cell repertoires in COVID-19. Measured with immunoSEQ multiplex PCR; TCRdb has only the in-frame clones, and not every one. The sample holds about 280,000 clones; 85% are singletons and the top ten take 10% to 15%. Sequenced sample: peripheral blood. The receptors were gathered from a human donor in a cohort sampled during active COVID-19.

CDR3 sequence reads: CASSRLTGAATDTQYF. The CDR3 DNA reads as TGCGCCAGCAGCAGGTTGACAGGCGCCGCCACGGATACGCAGTATTTT. The gene calls are TRBV5-1 and TRBJ2-3, with D possibly being TRBD1 (6 bases). Trimming pared 4 bases from V and 6 bases from J, leaving 21 bases between. The CDR3 covers 16 residues. Germline CDR1 reads SGHRS; CDR2 reads YFSETQ.

The chain is built from TRBV7-9 and TRBJ2-1, with a possible D match to TRBD2 (6 bases). The V and J ends lost 3 bases and 1 base respectively, with 13 bases between them. Looked up from germline, CDR1 is SEHNR and CDR2 is FQNEAQ (reference sequence). There are 16 residues in the CDR3. CDR3 region: CASSLGGGVSYNEQFF. CDR3 DNA sequence: TGTGCCAGCAGCTTGGGGGGAGGCGTGTCCTACAATGAGCAGTTCTTC.

This chain joins TRBV20-1 and TRBJ2-2; D is uncertain. The CDR3 loop spans 11 amino acids. Germline-derived CDR1 and CDR2 are DFQATT and SNEGSKA (reference sequence). V gave up 0 bases and J gave up 7 bases, with 3 bases separating them. The CDR3 sequence: CSARDHGELFF. In DNA, the CDR3 is TGCAGTGCTAGAGATCACGGGGAGCTGTTTTTT.

As to this clone: Other DNA sequences from this sample encode an identical CDR3 as well. The J gene is TRBJ2-7, the V gene TRBV6-5; a possible D gene is TRBD1 (6 bases). Germline V gene data show CDR1 as MNHEY and CDR2 as SVGAGI. The CDR3 loop spans 14 amino acids. The V gene lost 2 bases and the J gene lost 2 bases, with 10 bases spanning the gap. In DNA form, the CDR3 reads TGTGCCAGCAGTTACGGGGGCAGCACCTACGAGCAGTACTTC. Translation gives CASSYGGSTYEQYF.

The chain employs TRBV19 and TRBJ2-7; 8 bases are a match to TRBD1. V shed 4 bases and J 2 bases; nucleotides not matched to a gene: 4. In germline, CDR1 is LNHDA, CDR2 SQIVND (reference sequence). This CDR3 comprises 14 residues. The CDR3 reads CASSRQGAPYEQYF. CDR3 sequence (DNA): TGTGCCAGTAGTAGGCAGGGGGCCCCCTACGAGCAGTACTTC.

The chain uses TRBV5-1 and TRBJ1-1; 7 bases align to TRBD1. The germline V gene has CDR1 SGHRS and CDR2 YFSETQ. J was trimmed by 1 base and V by 0 bases; bases with no gene match: 3. CDR3 size: 15 residues. CDR3 in amino acids: CASSLVQGGNTEAFF. CDR3 in DNA: TGCGCCAGCAGCTTGGTTCAGGGGGGGAACACTGAAGCTTTCTTT.

The chain combines TRBV10-3 with TRBJ2-5; 7 positions agree with TRBD2. Germline V gene lookup returns CDR1 ENHRY and CDR2 SYGVKD. CDR3 length: 14 residues. Trimming removed 3 bases from V and 4 bases from J; junction bases left unmatched: 5. CDR3 in DNA: TGTGCCATCAGTGATACGTCTAGCGGAGAGACCCAGTACTTC. Translation gives CAISDTSSGETQYF.

This clone was detected only a few times. J is TRBJ1-6 and V is TRBV18; D is possibly TRBD1 (6 bases). Germline assignment: CDR1 KGHSH and CDR2 LQKENI. Trimming stripped 4 bases from V and 10 bases from J, with 14 bases between. The CDR3 covers 14 residues. CDR3 residues: CASSHIDRWSPLHF. Here the CDR3 DNA reads TGTGCCAGCTCACACATCGACAGGTGGTCACCCCTCCACTTT.

This clone was recorded a few times. The gene calls are TRBV6-5 and TRBJ1-6, with D unclear. V shed 2 bases and J shed 7 bases, with 6 bases lying between them. CDR3 length: 13 amino acids. Germline loops: CDR1 MNHEY, CDR2 SVGAGI. CDR3 bases: TGTGCCAGCAGTTACGAGTTCAATTCACCCCTCCACTTT. This encodes CASSYEFNSPLHF.

The V and J genes are TRBV3-1 (or the pseudogene TRBV3-2) and TRBJ1-5, with D possibly matching TRBD1 (6 bases). Germline V lookup: CDR1 LGHDT, CDR2 YNNKEL (reference sequence). Trimming cost V 5 bases and J 0 bases, with 11 bases left between them. This CDR3 region has 15 residues. For the CDR3, the DNA is TGTGCCAGCAGCTCCGGGACATATAGCAATCAGCCCCAGCATTTT. Residues: CASSSGTYSNQPQHF.

The chain recombines TRBV6-5 with TRBJ1-2; perhaps TRBD1 as D (6 bases). The V gene lost 6 bases and the J gene lost 8 bases, with 19 bases spanning the gap. The CDR3 sequence is 14 residues long. The germline gives CDR1 MNHEY, CDR2 SVGAGI. The CDR3, as DNA: TGTGCCAGCAGGCGGACAGCAAAACCCGGCGGCTACACCTTC. Translated: CASRRTAKPGGYTF.

The chain is built from TRBV18 and TRBJ2-3; D gene unclear. The germline V and J ends were trimmed by 5 bases and 6 bases, with 6 bases remaining between them. Germline-derived CDR1 and CDR2 are KGHSH and LQKENI. This CDR3 is 11 amino acids long. CDR3 nucleotide sequence: TGTGCCAGCTCAGGTGCGGATACGCAGTATTTT. Translating gives CASSGADTQYF. The full variable domain, its missing parts supplied by reference TRBV18 and TRBJ2-3, is NAGVMQNPRHLVRRRGQEARLRCSPMKGHSHVYWYRQLPEEGLKFMVYLQKENIIDESGMPKERFSAEFPKEGPSILRIQQVVRGDSAAYFCASSGADTQYFGPGTRLTVL.